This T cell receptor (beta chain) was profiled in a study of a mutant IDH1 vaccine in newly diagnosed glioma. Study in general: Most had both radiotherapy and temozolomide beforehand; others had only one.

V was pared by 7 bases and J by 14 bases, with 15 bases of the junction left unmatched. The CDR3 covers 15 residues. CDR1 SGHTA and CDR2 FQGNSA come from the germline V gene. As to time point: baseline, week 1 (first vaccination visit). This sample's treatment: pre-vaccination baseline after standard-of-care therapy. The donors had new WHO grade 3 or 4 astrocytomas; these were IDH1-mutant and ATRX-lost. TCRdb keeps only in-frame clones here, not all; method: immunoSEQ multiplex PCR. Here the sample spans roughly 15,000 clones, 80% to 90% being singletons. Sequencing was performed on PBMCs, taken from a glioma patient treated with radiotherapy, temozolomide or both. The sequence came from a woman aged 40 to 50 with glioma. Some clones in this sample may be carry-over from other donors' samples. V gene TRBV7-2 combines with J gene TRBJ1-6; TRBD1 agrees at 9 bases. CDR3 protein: CASTQNSGTGFSLHF. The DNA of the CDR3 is TGTGCCAGCACCCAAAACTCCGGGACAGGGTTTTCCCTCCACTTT. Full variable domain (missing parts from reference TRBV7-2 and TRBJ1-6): GAGVSQSPSNKVTEKGKDVELRCDPISGHTALYWYRQSLGQGLEFLIYFQGNSAPDKSGLPSDRFSAERTGGSVSTLTIQRTQQEDSAVYLCASTQNSGTGFSLHFGNGTRLTVT.